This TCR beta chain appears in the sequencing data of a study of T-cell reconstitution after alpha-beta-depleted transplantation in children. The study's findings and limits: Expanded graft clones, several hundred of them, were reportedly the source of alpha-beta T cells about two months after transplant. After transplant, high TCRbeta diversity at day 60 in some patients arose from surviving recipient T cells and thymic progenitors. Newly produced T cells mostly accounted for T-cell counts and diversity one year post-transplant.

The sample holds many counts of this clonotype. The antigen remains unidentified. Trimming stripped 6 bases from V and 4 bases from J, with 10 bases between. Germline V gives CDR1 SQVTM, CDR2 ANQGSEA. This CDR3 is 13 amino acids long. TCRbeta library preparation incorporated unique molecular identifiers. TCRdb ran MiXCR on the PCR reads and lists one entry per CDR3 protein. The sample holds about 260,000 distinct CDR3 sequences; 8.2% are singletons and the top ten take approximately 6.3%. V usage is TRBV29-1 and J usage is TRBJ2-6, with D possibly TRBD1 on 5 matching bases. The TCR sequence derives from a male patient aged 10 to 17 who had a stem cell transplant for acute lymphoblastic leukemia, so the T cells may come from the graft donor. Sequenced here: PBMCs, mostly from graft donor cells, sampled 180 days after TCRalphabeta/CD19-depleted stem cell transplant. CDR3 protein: CSVIREGANVLTF. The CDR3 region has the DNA TGCAGCGTAATCAGGGAAGGGGCCAACGTCCTGACTTTC.